The subject of this entry is one TCR beta chain. The target antigen is unknown. The sample originates from a study of shared clonotypes between healthy human individuals. The authors distributed each subset's genomic DNA evenly over several immunoSEQ plates. Generated by immunoSEQ multiplex PCR, the TCRdb table keeps only in-frame clones and is missing some. The sample includes about 2.5 million clones, 85% to 95% of them seen just once. Germline V lookup: CDR1 KGHSH, CDR2 LQKENI. Trimming cost V 0 bases and J 7 bases; bases outside gene matches: 2. The CDR3 extends over 14 amino acids. Overall study findings and caveats: Among the subsets, naive ones generally showed larger estimated richness than memory ones.

Sequencing input: naive CD4+ T cells from PBMCs. The subset is: CD45RA+ positively selected. The sequence was collected from a man between 18 and 29 years old in good health. Some clones in this sample may be carry-over from other donors' samples. The chain couples TRBV18 to TRBJ2-3; TRBD2 matches 9 bases. This chain's CDR3 is CASSPPGLANTQYF. CDR3 DNA: TGTGCCAGCTCACCACCGGGACTAGCCAATACGCAGTATTTT.